These T cell receptor beta chains were read from a single sample in a study of blood T cells in healthy people across ages. TCRdb reprocessed the 5' RACE reads with MiXCR, giving one entry per CDR3 protein. The data hold 450,000 to 600,000 distinct CDR3 sequences, with about 29% observed a single time. The data were also submitted as part of a second study, on T cells of mothers and their children.

The sample taken for sequencing was blood. These receptors were collected from a boy younger than 10 in good health. Each CDR3 is given with its conserved first and last residue. The order of the fields is V gene, D gene, clone size, J gene, CDR3 protein, CDR3 DNA. A D gene is named only where the DNA matches it firmly. Clone sizes are given selectively: once, few, many, or a class where the clone is expanded.

TRBV6-1	TRBD1	-	TRBJ1-5	CASRALGQRGGDNQPQHF	TGTGCCAGCAGAGCCTTGGGACAGCGGGGTGGGGACAATCAGCCCCAGCATTTT
TRBV4-3	-	few	TRBJ2-2	CASSQVGSWRVNTGELFF	TGCGCCAGCAGCCAAGTGGGATCCTGGCGGGTGAACACCGGGGAGCTGTTTTTT
TRBV29-1	-	many	TRBJ2-5	CSVIDQVGRGETQYF	TGCAGCGTAATCGACCAAGTGGGAAGAGGGGAGACCCAGTACTTC
TRBV3-1	-	few	TRBJ2-7	CASSLPGLRREQYF	TGTGCCAGCAGCCTACCGGGACTCAGGCGCGAGCAGTACTTC
TRBV5-1	TRBD1	few	TRBJ1-2	CASSAATGGVNGYTF	TGCGCCAGCAGCGCCGCGACAGGGGGCGTGAATGGCTACACCTTC
TRBV7-8	-	-	TRBJ2-1	CASSLSGATYNEQFF	TGTGCCAGCAGCTTATCGGGGGCCACCTACAATGAGCAGTTCTTC
TRBV2	-	few	TRBJ1-1	CASSESRHREFEAFF	TGTGCCAGCAGTGAATCGCGCCATCGGGAATTTGAAGCTTTCTTT
TRBV20-1	-	-	TRBJ2-3	CSARGGSDTQYF	TGCAGTGCTAGAGGCGGGTCAGATACGCAGTATTTT
TRBV6-6	-	-	TRBJ2-7	CASSLRYEQYF	TGTGCCAGCAGCCTCCGGTACGAGCAGTACTTC
TRBV20-1	-	-	TRBJ1-2	CSARAASDSNYGYTF	TGCAGTGCTAGGGCTGCATCCGACTCTAACTATGGCTACACCTTC
TRBV25-1	-	few	TRBJ2-2	CASQVGGPLYTGELFF	TGTGCCTCCCAGGTCGGGGGCCCCTTATACACCGGGGAGCTGTTTTTT
TRBV2	-	few	TRBJ1-1	CASKLQGYPEAFF	TGTGCCAGCAAGCTACAGGGTTACCCTGAAGCTTTCTTT
TRBV5-1	TRBD1	few	TRBJ2-4	CASSSDDRGRVNIQYF	TGCGCCAGCAGCTCGGACGACAGGGGGCGAGTAAACATTCAGTACTTC
TRBV30	TRBD2	many	TRBJ2-1	CAWQRGSYNEQFF	TGTGCCTGGCAGCGGGGCTCCTACAATGAGCAGTTCTTC
TRBV5-1	TRBD2	-	TRBJ2-1	CASSIRLAGSYNEQFF	TGCGCCAGCAGCATCCGACTAGCGGGCTCCTACAATGAGCAGTTCTTC
TRBV20-1	TRBD1	few	TRBJ2-5	CSASEGQKETQYF	TGCAGTGCTAGCGAGGGACAGAAAGAGACCCAGTACTTC
TRBV20-1	-	-	TRBJ1-4	CSVVNGLSEKLFF	TGCAGTGTAGTCAACGGGTTGTCCGAAAAACTGTTTTTT
TRBV20-1	-	few	TRBJ1-1	CSARGIGGDTEAFF	TGCAGTGCTAGGGGCATTGGAGGGGACACTGAAGCTTTCTTT
TRBV5-1	-	-	TRBJ2-1	CASSASIGTHSDNEQFF	TGCGCCAGCAGCGCTTCTATCGGGACTCACTCGGACAATGAGCAGTTCTTC
TRBV20-1	TRBD2	-	TRBJ2-5	CSARTTSGRFQETQYF	TGCAGTGCTAGGACGACTAGCGGGAGGTTTCAAGAGACCCAGTACTTC
TRBV3-1	TRBD2	-	TRBJ2-7	CASSQAGLASDEQYF	TGTGCCAGCAGCCAAGCAGGACTAGCGAGTGACGAGCAGTACTTC
TRBV5-1	TRBD1	few	TRBJ2-5	CASSLGQGASETQYF	TGCGCCAGCAGCTTAGGACAGGGGGCTAGTGAGACCCAGTACTTC
TRBV9	-	few	TRBJ1-1	CASSATEMNTEAFF	TGTGCCAGCAGCGCGACAGAGATGAACACTGAAGCTTTCTTT
TRBV5-4	-	-	TRBJ2-5	CASSLSGPPETQYF	TGTGCCAGCAGCCTTTCTGGACCGCCGGAGACCCAGTACTTC
TRBV27	-	-	TRBJ2-7	CASRSTGRAREQYF	TGTGCCAGCCGCTCGACAGGAAGGGCGAGGGAGCAGTACTTC
TRBV20-1	-	-	TRBJ2-5	CSAASAYGETQYF	TGCAGTGCTGCCTCGGCGTACGGTGAGACCCAGTACTTC
TRBV6-5	-	-	TRBJ2-3	CASSYSPRDTQYF	TGTGCCAGCAGTTACTCGCCACGGGATACGCAGTATTTT
TRBV28	-	few	TRBJ1-1	CASSLSGRGTEAFF	TGTGCCAGCAGTTTATCGGGAAGGGGCACTGAAGCTTTCTTT
TRBV20-1	TRBD2	-	TRBJ2-7	CSAQSGDSYEQYF	TGCAGTGCTCAGAGCGGGGACTCCTACGAGCAGTACTTC
TRBV11-2	-	-	TRBJ2-7	CASSYTAGFHEQYF	TGTGCCAGCAGCTACACCGCGGGGTTTCACGAGCAGTACTTC
TRBV29-1	-	few	TRBJ1-6	CSARSGEGSPLHF	TGCAGCGCCCGGTCGGGGGAGGGTTCACCCCTCCACTTT
TRBV7-2	TRBD2	-	TRBJ2-7	CASSLGAGEVYEQYF	TGTGCCAGCAGCTTAGGAGCGGGGGAGGTTTACGAGCAGTACTTC
TRBV6-9	-	-	TRBJ1-2	CASSPHRMVSYGYTF	TGTGCCAGCAGCCCCCACCGGATGGTTTCCTATGGCTACACCTTC
TRBV6-6	-	few	TRBJ1-1	CASRGRDTEAFF	TGTGCCAGCCGGGGGAGGGACACTGAAGCTTTCTTT
TRBV7-2	-	-	TRBJ2-5	CASSAPGPFAETQYF	TGTGCCAGCAGCGCCCCGGGACCTTTTGCGGAGACCCAGTACTTC
TRBV7-8	TRBD2	few	TRBJ2-5	CASSLSGLAGLETQYF	TGTGCCAGCAGCTTATCGGGACTAGCGGGACTAGAGACCCAGTACTTC
TRBV27	-	-	TRBJ1-4	CASRSGKNEKLFF	TGTGCCAGCAGATCAGGGAAGAATGAAAAACTGTTTTTT
TRBV9	-	few	TRBJ2-3	CASSVWGSSTDTQYF	TGTGCCAGCAGCGTATGGGGTTCCAGCACAGATACGCAGTATTTT